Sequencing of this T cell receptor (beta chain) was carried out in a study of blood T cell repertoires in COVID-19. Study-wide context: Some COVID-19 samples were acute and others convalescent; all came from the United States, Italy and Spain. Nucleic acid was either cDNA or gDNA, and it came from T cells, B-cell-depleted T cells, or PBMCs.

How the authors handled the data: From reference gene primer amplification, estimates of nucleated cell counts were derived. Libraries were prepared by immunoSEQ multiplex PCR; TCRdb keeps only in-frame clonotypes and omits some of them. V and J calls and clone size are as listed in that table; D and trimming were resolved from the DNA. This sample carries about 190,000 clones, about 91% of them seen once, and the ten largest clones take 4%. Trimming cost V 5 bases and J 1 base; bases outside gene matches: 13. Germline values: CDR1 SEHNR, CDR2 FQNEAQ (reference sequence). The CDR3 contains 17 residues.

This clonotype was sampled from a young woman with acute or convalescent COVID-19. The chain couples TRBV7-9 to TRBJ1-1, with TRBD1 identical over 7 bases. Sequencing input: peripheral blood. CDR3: CASSARDSLSENTEAFF. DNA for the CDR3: TGTGCCAGCAGCGCCAGGGACAGTCTAAGCGAGAACACTGAAGCTTTCTTT.